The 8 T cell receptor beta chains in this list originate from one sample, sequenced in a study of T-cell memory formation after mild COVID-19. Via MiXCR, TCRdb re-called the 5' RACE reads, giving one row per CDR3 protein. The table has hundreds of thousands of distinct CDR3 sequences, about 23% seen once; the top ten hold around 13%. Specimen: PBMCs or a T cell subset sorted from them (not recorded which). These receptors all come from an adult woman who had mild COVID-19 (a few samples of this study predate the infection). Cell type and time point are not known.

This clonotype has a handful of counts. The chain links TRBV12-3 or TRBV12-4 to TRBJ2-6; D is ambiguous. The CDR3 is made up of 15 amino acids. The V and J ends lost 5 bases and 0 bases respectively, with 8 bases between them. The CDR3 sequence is CASSIQSSGANVLTF. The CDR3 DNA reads TGTGCCAGCAGTATTCAGAGCTCTGGGGCCAACGTCCTGACTTTC.

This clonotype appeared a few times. CDR3 nucleotide sequence: TGTGCCAGCAGGGCCGGGGGCTACGAGCAGTACTTC. This encodes CASRAGGYEQYF. The chain combines TRBV12-3 or TRBV12-4 with TRBJ2-7; a weak D match, TRBD2 (6 bases). The CDR3 consists of 12 residues. Trimming removed 6 bases at V and 3 bases at J, with 9 bases between.

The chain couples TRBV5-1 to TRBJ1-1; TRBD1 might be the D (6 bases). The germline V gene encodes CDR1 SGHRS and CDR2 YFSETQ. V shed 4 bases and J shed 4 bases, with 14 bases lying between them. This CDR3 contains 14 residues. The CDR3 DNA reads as TGCGCCAGCAGCCCAGGGGAGGTGGGCACTGAAGCTTTCTTT. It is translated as CASSPGEVGTEAFF. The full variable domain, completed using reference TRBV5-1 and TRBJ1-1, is KAGVTQTPRYLIKTRGQQVTLSCSPISGHRSVSWYQQTPGQGLQFLFEYFSETQRNKGNFPGRFSGRQFSNSRSEMNVSTLELGDSALYLCASSPGEVGTEAFFGQGTRLTVV.

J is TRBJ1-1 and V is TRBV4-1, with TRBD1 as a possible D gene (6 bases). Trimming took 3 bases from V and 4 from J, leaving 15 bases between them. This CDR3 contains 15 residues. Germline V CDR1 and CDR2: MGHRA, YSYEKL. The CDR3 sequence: CASSHEQGSGTEAFF. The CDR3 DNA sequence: TGCGCCAGCAGCCACGAACAGGGTAGCGGCACTGAAGCTTTCTTT.

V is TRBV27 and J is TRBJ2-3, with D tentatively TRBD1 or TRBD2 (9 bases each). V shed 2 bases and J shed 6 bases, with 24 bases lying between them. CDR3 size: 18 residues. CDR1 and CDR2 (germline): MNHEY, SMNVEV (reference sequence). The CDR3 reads CASSLPGQGSSGKDTQYF. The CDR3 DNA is TGTGCCAGCAGTTTACCGGGACAGGGCTCTAGCGGGAAGGATACGCAGTATTTT.

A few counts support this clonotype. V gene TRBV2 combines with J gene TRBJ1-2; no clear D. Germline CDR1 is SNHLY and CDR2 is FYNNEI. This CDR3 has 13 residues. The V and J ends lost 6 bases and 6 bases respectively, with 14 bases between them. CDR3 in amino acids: CASRPLLQNGYTF. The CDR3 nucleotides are TGTGCCAGCAGACCTCTCTTGCAAAATGGCTACACCTTC.

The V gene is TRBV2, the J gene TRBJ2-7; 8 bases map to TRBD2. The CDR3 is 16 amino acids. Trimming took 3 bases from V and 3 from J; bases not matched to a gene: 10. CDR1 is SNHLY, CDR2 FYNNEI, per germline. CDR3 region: CASSEGGSSGYYEQYF. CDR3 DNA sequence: TGTGCCAGCAGTGAGGGGGGCTCTAGCGGGTACTACGAGCAGTACTTC.

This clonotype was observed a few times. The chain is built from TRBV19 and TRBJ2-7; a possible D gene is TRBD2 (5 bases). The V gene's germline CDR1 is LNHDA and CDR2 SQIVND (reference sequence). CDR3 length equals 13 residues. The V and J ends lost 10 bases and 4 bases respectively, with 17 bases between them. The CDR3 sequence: CATLSTGGYEQYF. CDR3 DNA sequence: TGTGCCACCCTCTCAACGGGCGGGTACGAGCAGTACTTC. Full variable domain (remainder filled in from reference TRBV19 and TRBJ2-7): DGGITQSPKYLFRKEGQNVTLSCEQNLNHDAMYWYRQDPGQGLRLIYYSQIVNDFQKGDIAEGYSVSREKKESFPLTVTSAQKNPTAFYLCATLSTGGYEQYFGPGTRLTVT.